The source of this T cell receptor (beta chain) is a study of identical twins. TCRdb called the 5' RACE reads again in MiXCR, with one record for every CDR3 protein. The sample lists about 1.7 million distinct CDR3 sequences, roughly 35% occurring once. This CDR3 has 14 amino acids. V gave up 0 bases and J gave up 2 bases, with 4 bases separating them. Germline V CDR1 and CDR2: LNHNV, YYDKDF (reference sequence). This receptor was obtained from a newborn girl in good health. Sequencing input: cord blood. J is TRBJ1-4 and V is TRBV15; D unclear. The CDR3 DNA is TGTGCCACCAGCAGAGAACGGACTAATGAAAAACTGTTTTTT. Amino acid sequence: CATSRERTNEKLFF.